This entry lists 10 T cell receptor beta chains sequenced from one sample in a study of blood T cell repertoires in COVID-19 (dated by TCRdb to about 2020). Libraries came from the immunoSEQ multiplex PCR assay. Here the immuneACCESS table is served through TCRdb, limited to in-frame sequences with V and J called. Missing clones are a known gap in these copies; in checked studies unresolved V genes cover under half, and the rest lacks a known reason. This sample comprises around 210,000 clones, around 92% of them detected only once. The ten largest clones capture 6.5% to 9.5% of the sample. Sequencing was carried out using PBMCs or T cells enriched from blood (not recorded which). The origin of the receptors is a woman between 18 and 29 years old who had recovered from COVID-19.

The chain combines TRBV25-1 with TRBJ1-3; D is unresolved. This CDR3 spans 13 amino acids. Trimming stripped 0 bases from V and 2 bases from J, with 2 bases between. Germline assignment: CDR1 MGHDK and CDR2 SYGVNS. In DNA form, the CDR3 reads TGTGCCAGCAGTGAATACGCTGGAAACACCATATATTTT. This gives the protein CASSEYAGNTIYF.

This chain connects TRBV19 to TRBJ1-2; unclear D gene. The V end was cut by 4 bases, the J end by 5 bases, with 17 bases between. The CDR3 extends over 15 amino acids. The germline V gene has CDR1 LNHDA and CDR2 SQIVND (reference sequence). DNA for the CDR3: TGTGCCAGTAGTAATGATTGGATACAGTTTTATGGCTACACCTTC. Protein: CASSNDWIQFYGYTF.

V is TRBV7-9 and J is TRBJ1-3; 9 bases are shared with TRBD1. V was pared by 5 bases and J by 2 bases, with 4 bases of the junction left unmatched. The CDR3 is 15 amino acids. Germline V gene data show CDR1 as SEHNR and CDR2 as FQNEAQ (reference sequence). CDR3 nucleotides: TGTGCCAGCAGCAAACAGGGGGCGGCTGGAAACACCATATATTTT. This codes for CASSKQGAAGNTIYF.

The chain recombines TRBV6-5 with TRBJ1-1, with 11 bases identical to TRBD1. This CDR3 comprises 14 residues. Germline V CDR1 and CDR2: MNHEY, SVGAGI. Losses at the gene ends were 7 bases for V and 5 bases for J; bases not matched to a gene: 6. Here the CDR3 reads CASTPRDRGTEAFF. In nucleotides, the CDR3 is TGTGCCAGCACCCCCCGGGACAGGGGGACTGAAGCTTTCTTT.

The chain uses TRBV19 and TRBJ2-5; D call uncertain. This CDR3 contains 15 residues. CDR1 and CDR2 from the germline V gene are LNHDA and SQIVND (reference sequence). Deletions cut 3 bases from V and 1 base from J, with 12 bases between. The CDR3 DNA sequence: TGTGCCAGTAGTATTCTCCTCTGGGCCCAAGAGACCCAGTACTTC. Translation: CASSILLWAQETQYF.

In this sample, this clone turned up a few times. The J gene is TRBJ1-5, the V gene TRBV2, with D perhaps TRBD1 (5 bases). V was clipped by 7 bases and J by 0 bases, with 13 bases between them. CDR3 length: 15 amino acids. Germline V lookup: CDR1 SNHLY, CDR2 FYNNEI. This CDR3 is CASKPSGYSNQPQHF. CDR3 sequence (DNA): TGTGCCAGCAAACCCTCAGGGTATAGCAATCAGCCCCAGCATTTT.

CDR3 sequence: CSVLDPTGGTEAFF. As DNA, the CDR3 is TGCAGCGTCCTCGATCCTACAGGAGGGACTGAAGCTTTCTTT. This chain connects TRBV29-1 to TRBJ1-1; maybe TRBD1 (5 bases). V was pared by 6 bases and J by 5 bases, with 19 bases between. This CDR3 is 14 amino acids long. Germline CDR1 SQVTM, CDR2 ANQGSEA.

This clone has a single count. The V call is TRBV27, the J call TRBJ1-1; 9 bases line up with TRBD1. J was trimmed by 5 bases and V by 5 bases; bases with no gene match: 6. Germline values: CDR1 MNHEY, CDR2 SMNVEV (reference sequence). The CDR3 is made up of 14 amino acids. CDR3 coding DNA: TGTGCCAGCAGTACCCGGACAGGGGCAACTGAAGCTTTCTTT. This encodes CASSTRTGATEAFF.

This chain links TRBV18 with TRBJ2-5, with D perhaps TRBD1 (6 bases). CDR1 is KGHSH, CDR2 LQKENI, per germline. The CDR3 loop spans 15 amino acids. Trimming pared 1 base from V and 2 bases from J, leaving 11 bases between. The CDR3 spells CASSPQGGWQETQYF. CDR3 bases: TGTGCCAGCTCACCACAAGGGGGATGGCAAGAGACCCAGTACTTC.

V is TRBV3-1 (or the pseudogene TRBV3-2) and J is TRBJ1-3; D not certain. The CDR3 extends over 14 amino acids. Germline V lookup: CDR1 LGHDT, CDR2 YNNKEL (reference sequence). V lost 8 bases, J lost 0 bases, and 11 bases lay in between. The CDR3, as DNA: TGTGCCAGCTCCAGGTCGGCCTCTGGAAACACCATATATTTT. Its translation: CASSRSASGNTIYF.